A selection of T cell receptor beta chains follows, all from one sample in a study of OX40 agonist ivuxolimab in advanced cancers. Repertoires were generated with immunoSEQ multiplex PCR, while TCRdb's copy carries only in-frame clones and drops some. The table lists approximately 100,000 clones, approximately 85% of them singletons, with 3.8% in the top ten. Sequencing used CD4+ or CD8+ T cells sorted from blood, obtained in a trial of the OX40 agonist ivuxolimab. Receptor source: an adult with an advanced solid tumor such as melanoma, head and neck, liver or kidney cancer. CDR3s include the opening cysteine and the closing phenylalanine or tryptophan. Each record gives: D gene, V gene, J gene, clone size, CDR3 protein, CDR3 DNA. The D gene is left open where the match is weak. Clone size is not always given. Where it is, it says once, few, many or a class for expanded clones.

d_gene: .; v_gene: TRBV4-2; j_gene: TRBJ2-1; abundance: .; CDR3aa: CASSRSDEQFF; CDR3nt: TGTGCCAGCAGCCGGAGTGATGAGCAGTTCTTC
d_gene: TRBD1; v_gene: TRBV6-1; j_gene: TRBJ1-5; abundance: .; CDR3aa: CASSEGQVNQPQHF; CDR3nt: TGTGCCAGCAGTGAGGGACAGGTCAATCAGCCCCAGCATTTT
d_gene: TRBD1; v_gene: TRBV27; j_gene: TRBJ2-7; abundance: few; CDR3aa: CASSWTGNYEQYF; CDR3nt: TGTGCCAGCAGTTGGACAGGAAACTACGAGCAGTACTTC
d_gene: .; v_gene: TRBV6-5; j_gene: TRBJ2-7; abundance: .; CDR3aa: CASSYPDTYEQYF; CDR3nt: TGTGCCAGCAGTTATCCAGACACCTACGAGCAGTACTTC
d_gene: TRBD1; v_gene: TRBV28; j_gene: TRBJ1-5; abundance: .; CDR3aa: CASRETGDQPQHF; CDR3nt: TGTGCCAGCAGAGAAACAGGGGATCAGCCCCAGCATTTT
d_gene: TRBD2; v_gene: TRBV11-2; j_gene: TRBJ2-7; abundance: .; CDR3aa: CASIPSSGYHPSYEQYF; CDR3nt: TGTGCCAGCATCCCCTCTAGCGGCTACCACCCTTCCTACGAGCAGTACTTC
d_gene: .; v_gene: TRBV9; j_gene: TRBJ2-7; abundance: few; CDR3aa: CASSLADTSYEQYF; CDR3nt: TGTGCCAGCAGCTTAGCGGACACCTCCTACGAGCAGTACTTC
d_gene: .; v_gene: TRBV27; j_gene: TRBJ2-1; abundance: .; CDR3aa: CASSFLGAEQFF; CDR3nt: TGTGCCAGCAGCTTTCTAGGAGCTGAGCAGTTCTTC
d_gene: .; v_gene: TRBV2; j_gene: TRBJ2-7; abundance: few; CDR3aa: CASSVRSFLMYEQYF; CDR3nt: TGTGCCAGCAGTGTAAGGTCCTTCCTGATGTACGAGCAGTACTTC
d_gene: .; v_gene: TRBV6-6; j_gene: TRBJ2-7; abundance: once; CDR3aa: CASSYARGGEQYF; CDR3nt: TGTGCCAGCAGTTACGCGCGGGGCGGCGAGCAGTACTTC
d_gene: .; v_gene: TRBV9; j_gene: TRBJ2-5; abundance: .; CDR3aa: CASSVGVGETQYF; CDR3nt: TGTGCCAGCAGCGTAGGGGTAGGGGAGACCCAGTACTTC
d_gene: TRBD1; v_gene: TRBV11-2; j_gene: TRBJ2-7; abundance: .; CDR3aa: CATSRGGLSYEQYF; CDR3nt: TGTGCCACATCGCGAGGGGGCCTCTCCTACGAGCAGTACTTC
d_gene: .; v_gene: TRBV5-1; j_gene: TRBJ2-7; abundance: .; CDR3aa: CASSLEAGLGYEQYF; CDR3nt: TGCGCCAGCAGCTTGGAGGCGGGATTGGGGTACGAGCAGTACTTC
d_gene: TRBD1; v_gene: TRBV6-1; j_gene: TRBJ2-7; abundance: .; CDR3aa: CASSTGQGHEQYF; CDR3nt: TGTGCCAGCAGCACGGGACAGGGCCACGAGCAGTACTTC
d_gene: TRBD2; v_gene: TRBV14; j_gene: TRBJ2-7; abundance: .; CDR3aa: CASSQRGLPAGEQYF; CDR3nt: TGTGCCAGCAGCCAGAGGGGACTACCCGCTGGGGAGCAGTACTTC
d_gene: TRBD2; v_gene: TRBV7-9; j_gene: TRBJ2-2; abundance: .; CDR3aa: CASSRGGNTGELFF; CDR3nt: TGTGCCAGCAGCCGCGGGGGGAACACCGGGGAGCTGTTTTTT
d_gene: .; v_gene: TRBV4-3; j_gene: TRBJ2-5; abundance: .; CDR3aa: CASSQESTGETQYF; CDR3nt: TGCGCCAGCAGCCAAGAGTCCACCGGAGAGACCCAGTACTTC
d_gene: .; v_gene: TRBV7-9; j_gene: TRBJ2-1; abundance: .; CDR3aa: CASSLVAGADYNEQFF; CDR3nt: TGTGCCAGCAGCTTAGTAGCCGGGGCGGATTACAATGAGCAGTTCTTC
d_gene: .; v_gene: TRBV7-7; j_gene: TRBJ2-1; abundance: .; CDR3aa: CASSLSEYNEQFF; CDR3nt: TGTGCTAGCAGCTTATCGGAGTACAATGAGCAGTTCTTC
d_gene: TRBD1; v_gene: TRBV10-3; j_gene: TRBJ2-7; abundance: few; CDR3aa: CAIISDRGNYEQYF; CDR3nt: TGTGCCATCATTTCAGACAGGGGAAACTACGAGCAGTACTTC
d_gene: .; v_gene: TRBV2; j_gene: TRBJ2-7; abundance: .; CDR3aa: CASSVRKGETYEQYF; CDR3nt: TGTGCCAGCAGTGTGAGGAAAGGGGAGACGTACGAGCAGTACTTC
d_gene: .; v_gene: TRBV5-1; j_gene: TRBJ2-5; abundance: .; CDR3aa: CASSLAGVGETQYF; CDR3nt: TGCGCCAGCAGCTTGGCCGGTGTCGGAGAGACCCAGTACTTC
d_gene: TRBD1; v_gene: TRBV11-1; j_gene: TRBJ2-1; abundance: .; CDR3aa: CASSLNYGQGRNNEQFF; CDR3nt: TGTGCCAGCAGCCTAAATTACGGACAGGGCCGAAACAATGAGCAGTTCTTC
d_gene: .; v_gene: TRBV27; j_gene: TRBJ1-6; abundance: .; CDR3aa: CASSLSGVSPLHF; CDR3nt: TGTGCCAGCAGTTTATCAGGGGTCTCACCCCTCCACTTT
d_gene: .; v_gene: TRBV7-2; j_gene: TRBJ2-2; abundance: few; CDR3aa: CASSSDEAGELFF; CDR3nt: TGTGCCAGCAGCTCAGATGAGGCCGGGGAGCTGTTTTTT
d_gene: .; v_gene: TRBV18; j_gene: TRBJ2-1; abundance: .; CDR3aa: CASSPFHVGEIYNEQFF; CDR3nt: TGTGCCAGCTCACCATTCCACGTCGGGGAGATTTACAATGAGCAGTTCTTC
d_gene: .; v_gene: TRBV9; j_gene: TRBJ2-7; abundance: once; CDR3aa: CASSVVDTAYEQYF; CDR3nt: TGTGCCAGCAGCGTAGTCGACACCGCCTACGAGCAGTACTTC
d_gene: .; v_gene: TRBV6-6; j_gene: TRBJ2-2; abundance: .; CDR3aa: CASSFPTPTNTGELFF; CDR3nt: TGTGCCAGCAGTTTCCCGACACCTACAAACACCGGGGAGCTGTTTTTT
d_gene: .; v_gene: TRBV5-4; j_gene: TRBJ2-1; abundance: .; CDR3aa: CASSSGRNRLWWQFF; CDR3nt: TGTGCCAGCAGCTCGGGGCGAAATCGCCTCTGGTGGCAGTTCTTC
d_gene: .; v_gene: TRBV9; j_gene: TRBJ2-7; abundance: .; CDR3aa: CASSVGAGVEQYF; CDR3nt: TGTGCCAGCAGCGTAGGGGCCGGCGTTGAGCAGTACTTC
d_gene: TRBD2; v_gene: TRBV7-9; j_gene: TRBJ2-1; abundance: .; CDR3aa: CASSGIVPGLAGGTEQFF; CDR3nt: TGTGCCAGCAGCGGGATCGTCCCGGGACTAGCGGGAGGGACTGAGCAGTTCTTC
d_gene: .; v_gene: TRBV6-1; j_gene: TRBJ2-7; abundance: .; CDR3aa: CASSEEFVYEQYF; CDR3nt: TGTGCCAGCAGTGAGGAATTCGTCTACGAGCAGTACTTC
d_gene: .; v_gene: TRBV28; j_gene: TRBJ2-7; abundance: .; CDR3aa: CASSPILFSYEQYF; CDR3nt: TGTGCCAGCAGTCCTATACTATTCTCCTACGAGCAGTACTTC
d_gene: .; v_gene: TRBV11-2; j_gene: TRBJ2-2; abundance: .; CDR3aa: CASSSWDSGELFF; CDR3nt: TGTGCCAGCAGCTCCTGGGACTCCGGGGAGCTGTTTTTT
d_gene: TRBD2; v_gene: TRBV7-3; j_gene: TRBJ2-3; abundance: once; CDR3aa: CASSLGLAGGTDTQYF; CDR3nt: TGTGCCAGCAGCCTAGGACTAGCGGGAGGCACAGATACGCAGTATTTT
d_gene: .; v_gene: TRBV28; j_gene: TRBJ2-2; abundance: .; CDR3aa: CASSPRVAGGELFF; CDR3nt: TGTGCCAGCAGCCCCCGGGTAGCCGGCGGGGAGCTGTTTTTT
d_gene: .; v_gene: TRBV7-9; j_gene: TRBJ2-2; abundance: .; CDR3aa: CASSPGHSGGTGELFF; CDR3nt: TGTGCCAGCAGCCCTGGTCACAGCGGCGGCACCGGGGAGCTGTTTTTT
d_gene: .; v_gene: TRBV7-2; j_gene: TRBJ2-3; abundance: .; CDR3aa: CASSRGPSNHGTQYF; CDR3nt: TGTGCCAGCAGCCGAGGGCCCTCCAATCACGGTACGCAGTATTTT
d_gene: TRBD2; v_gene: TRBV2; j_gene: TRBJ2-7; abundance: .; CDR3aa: CWSGSGYEQYF; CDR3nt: TGCTGGAGCGGGAGTGGCTACGAGCAGTACTTC
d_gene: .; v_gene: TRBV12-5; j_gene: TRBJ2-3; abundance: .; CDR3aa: CASGLDGADTQYF; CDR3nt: TGTGCTAGTGGTTTGGACGGGGCAGATACGCAGTATTTT
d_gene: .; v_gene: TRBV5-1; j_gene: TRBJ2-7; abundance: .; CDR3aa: CASSPGAGPSYEQYF; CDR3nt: TGCGCCAGCAGCCCTGGGGCGGGACCCTCCTACGAGCAGTACTTC
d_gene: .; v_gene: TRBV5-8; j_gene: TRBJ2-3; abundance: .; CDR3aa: CASSFSPGQPSTDTQYF; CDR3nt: TGTGCCAGCAGCTTCTCTCCCGGACAGCCAAGCACAGATACGCAGTATTTT
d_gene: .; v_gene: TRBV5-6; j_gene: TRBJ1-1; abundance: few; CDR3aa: CASVGQLLSMEAFF; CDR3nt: TGTGCCAGCGTCGGGCAACTACTCTCGATGGAAGCTTTCTTT
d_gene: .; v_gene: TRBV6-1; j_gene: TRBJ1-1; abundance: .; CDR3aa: CATLPWLGPNTEAFF; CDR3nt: TGTGCCACCCTCCCCTGGTTAGGACCGAACACTGAAGCTTTCTTT